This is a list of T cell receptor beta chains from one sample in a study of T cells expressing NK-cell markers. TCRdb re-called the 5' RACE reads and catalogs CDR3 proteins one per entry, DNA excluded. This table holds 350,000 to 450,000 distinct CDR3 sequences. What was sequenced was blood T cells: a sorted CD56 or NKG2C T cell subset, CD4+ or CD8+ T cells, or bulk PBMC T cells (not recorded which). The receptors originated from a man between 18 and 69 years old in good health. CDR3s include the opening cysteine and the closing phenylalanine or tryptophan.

CDR3: CASSYIVTSYNSPLHF; length: 16; V: TRBV6-5; J: TRBJ1-6
CDR3: CASSPRGESSDTQYF; length: 15; V: TRBV18; J: TRBJ2-3
CDR3: CASSYSNRERSPLHF; length: 15; V: TRBV6-5; J: TRBJ1-6
CDR3: CASSFQQGVGEKLFF; length: 15; V: TRBV6-5; J: TRBJ1-4
CDR3: CSARDPGTAGTGELFF; length: 16; V: TRBV20-1; J: TRBJ2-2
CDR3: CARLKTLDQAYEQYF; length: 15; V: TRBV19; J: TRBJ2-7
CDR3: CASSLEGSREQFF; length: 13; V: TRBV5-5; J: TRBJ2-1
CDR3: CSASRAPDGYTF; length: 12; V: TRBV20-1; J: TRBJ1-2
CDR3: CASSPLGGGTLDTQYF; length: 16; V: TRBV18; J: TRBJ2-3
CDR3: CASSPPLLRGATEEEQYF; length: 18; V: TRBV4-2; J: TRBJ2-7
CDR3: CASRPRGNLETQYF; length: 14; V: TRBV11-1; J: TRBJ2-5